A single sample is the source of the 18 T cell receptor beta chains below, sequenced in a study of T cell clonotyping in hematopoietic cell transplantation. This table comes from immunoSEQ multiplex PCR, and its TCRdb copy is limited to in-frame clones, with some not included. The profile shows 9,000 to 13,000 clones, roughly three quarters of them singletons. The sequencing used PBMCs, collected 30 days after allogeneic stem cell transplant. Source of these receptors: a female patient aged 40-50 years who had an allogeneic stem cell transplant from a related donor, so T cells may come from the graft donor. Some clones in this sample may be carry-over from other donors' samples.

The V and J genes are TRBV7-6 and TRBJ1-4; a weak D match, TRBD1 (5 bases). CDR3 length: 16 residues. V dropped 3 bases and J dropped 5 bases, with 16 bases sitting between them. Germline V gene data show CDR1 as SGHVS and CDR2 as FNYEAQ. CDR3 DNA sequence: TGTGCCAGCAGCTTTACCCCAGGGACGGTGAATGAAAAACTGTTTTTT. As protein: CASSFTPGTVNEKLFF.

The chain recombines TRBV19 with TRBJ2-5; possibly TRBD2 for D (6 bases). The length of the CDR3 is 14 residues. V lost 7 bases to trimming and J lost 7 bases, with 19 bases between them. Germline values: CDR1 LNHDA, CDR2 SQIVND (reference sequence). CDR3 bases: TGTGCCAGTACGGAGGGCGGAGCAAGGGGGACCCAGTACTTC. It encodes CASTEGGARGTQYF.

The chain employs TRBV19 and TRBJ2-3; D ambiguous. The CDR3 extends over 14 amino acids. Germline V gene data show CDR1 as LNHDA and CDR2 as SQIVND (reference sequence). V lost 2 bases and J 1 base, leaving 7 bases between the germline ends. The CDR3 here is CASSISGGTDTQYF. Written as DNA, the CDR3 is TGTGCCAGTAGTATATCTGGGGGCACAGATACGCAGTATTTT.

The chain is built from TRBV29-1 and TRBJ2-5; 7 nucleotides match TRBD2. Trimming cost V 2 bases and J 5 bases; bases outside gene matches: 2. The CDR3 has 12 residues. Germline values: CDR1 SQVTM, CDR2 ANQGSEA. The chain's CDR3 is CSVEMGGETQYF. The CDR3 bases are TGCAGCGTTGAAATGGGGGGGGAGACCCAGTACTTC.

The rearrangement joins TRBV11-2 to TRBJ2-1, with D uncertain. In germline, CDR1 is SGHAT, CDR2 FQNNGV. V shed 1 base and J shed 10 bases, with 5 bases lying between them. The CDR3 contains 11 residues. The DNA for the CDR3 is TGTGCCAGCAGCTTAGCAACAGAGCAGTTCTTC. It is translated as CASSLATEQFF.

The genes are TRBV6-1 and TRBJ2-1; the D is unclear. The ends were cut back, 2 bases at V and 7 bases at J, with 6 bases in the middle. Germline V gives CDR1 MNHNS, CDR2 SASEGT. The CDR3 totals 12 residues. CDR3 sequence: CASSEYGNEQFF. The CDR3 DNA reads as TGTGCCAGCAGTGAATATGGGAATGAGCAGTTCTTC.

This chain joins TRBV27 and TRBJ2-3, with D uncertain. Germline CDR1 and CDR2: MNHEY and SMNVEV (reference sequence). The CDR3 spans 14 residues. V was shortened by 5 bases and J by 0 bases, with 9 bases between the two germline ends. The chain's CDR3 is CASSARPSTDTQYF. Written as DNA, the CDR3 is TGTGCCAGCAGTGCCCGACCCAGCACAGATACGCAGTATTTT.

The rearrangement links TRBV5-6 to TRBJ2-5; 9 bases are shared with TRBD2. V lost 3 bases, J lost 5 bases, and 11 bases stayed unmatched. This CDR3 has 16 residues. CDR1 is SGHDT and CDR2 is YYEEEE in the germline V gene. CDR3 amino acids: CASSWRGAGGSETQYF. The CDR3, as DNA: TGTGCCAGCAGCTGGCGGGGCGCGGGAGGGAGCGAGACCCAGTACTTC.

The chain joins TRBV4-1 to TRBJ2-2; perhaps TRBD2 as D (6 bases). Germline lookup yields CDR1 MGHRA and CDR2 YSYEKL. With 1 base removed from V and 1 base from J, the gap between germline ends came to 10 bases. The CDR3 spans 16 residues. CDR3 nucleotides: TGCGCCAGCAGCCAAGCAGCAGCGGGGAACACCGGGGAGCTGTTTTTT. This sequence encodes CASSQAAAGNTGELFF.

The V call is TRBV15, the J call TRBJ1-1; D possibly corresponds to TRBD1 (5 bases). The CDR3 is made up of 16 amino acids. Trimming left V 2 bases short and J 2 bases short, with 15 bases between. Germline V lookup: CDR1 LNHNV, CDR2 YYDKDF (reference sequence). CDR3 coding DNA: TGTGCCACCAGCAGACCTACCACAGGCATTAACACTGAAGCTTTCTTT. It codes for CATSRPTTGINTEAFF.

The chain couples TRBV28 to TRBJ1-1; D uncertain. V lost 7 bases to trimming and J lost 1 base, with 7 bases between them. The CDR3 length is 12 residues. Looked up from germline, CDR1 is MDHEN and CDR2 is SYDVKM. For the CDR3, the DNA is TGTGCCAGCAATCCGGGGAACACTGAAGCTTTCTTT. This gives the protein CASNPGNTEAFF.

V gene TRBV19 combines with J gene TRBJ2-6; no definite D call. Deletions cut 6 bases from V and 0 bases from J, with 9 bases between. CDR1 and CDR2 (germline): LNHDA, SQIVND (reference sequence). The CDR3 runs to 15 residues. The CDR3 loop is CASRPQSSGANVLTF. The CDR3 bases are TGTGCCAGTAGGCCGCAGAGCTCTGGGGCCAACGTCCTGACTTTC.

This clone was observed once. The chain is built from TRBV6-5 and TRBJ2-7, with unresolved D. Germline V gene sequence: CDR1 MNHEY, CDR2 SVGAGI. The CDR3 is 13 residues long. V was pared by 2 bases and J by 4 bases, with 9 bases between. This CDR3 reads CASSYGSLYEQYF. In DNA form, the CDR3 reads TGTGCCAGCAGTTACGGGTCTTTATACGAGCAGTACTTC.

The chain carries TRBV11-1 and TRBJ2-7, with D perhaps TRBD2 (5 bases). This CDR3 comprises 16 residues. V was pared by 5 bases and J by 2 bases, with 19 bases between. Per the germline V gene, CDR1 is SGHAT and CDR2 is FQDESV (reference sequence). CDR3 DNA: TGTGCCAGCAGCGTAAACTCGGGGAGTAGGGCCTACGAGCAGTACTTC. Translating gives CASSVNSGSRAYEQYF.

V is TRBV7-2 and J is TRBJ2-3; no reliable D call. CDR1 SGHTA and CDR2 FQGNSA come from the germline V gene. The CDR3 contains 13 residues. The V and J ends lost 5 bases and 5 bases respectively, with 11 bases between them. CDR3 DNA sequence: TGTGCCAGCAGCCCGGTCGGTGGAGATACGCAGTATTTT. Translation: CASSPVGGDTQYF.

The chain employs TRBV7-6 and TRBJ1-5; D uncertain. V was trimmed by 0 bases and J by 5 bases, leaving 5 bases between them. The CDR3 extends over 13 amino acids. Germline loops: CDR1 SGHVS, CDR2 FNYEAQ. Here the CDR3 DNA reads TGTGCCAGCAGCTTAGCGCGCTATCAGCCCCAGCATTTT. Translated, it gives CASSLARYQPQHF.

The chain has TRBV30 and TRBJ2-1; 7 positions agree with TRBD2. The CDR3 contains 18 residues. The V segment lost 2 bases and the J segment 0 bases; nucleotides outside the gene matches: 13. Germline-derived CDR1 and CDR2 are GTSNPN and SVGIG (reference sequence). In nucleotides, the CDR3 is TGTGCCTGGAGTAAGGGAGGGGCTAGCGCTAGCTCCTACAATGAGCAGTTCTTC. This translates into CAWSKGGASASSYNEQFF. The variable domain in full, with the rest retrieved from reference TRBV30 and TRBJ2-1, is SQTIHQWPATLVQPVGSPLSLECTVEGTSNPNLYWYRQAAGRGLQLLFYSVGIGQISSEVPQNLSASRPQDRQFILSSKKLLLSDSGFYLCAWSKGGASASSYNEQFFGPGTRLTVL.

The V gene is TRBV29-1, the J gene TRBJ1-1; D call uncertain. The CDR3 has 13 amino acids. The germline CDR1 and CDR2 sequences are SQVTM and ANQGSEA. Trimming shortened V by 7 bases and J by 4 bases, and 16 bases separated the two germline ends. CDR3 sequence (DNA): TGCAGCGCAAACGAGGCTATGGGCACTGAAGCTTTCTTT. As protein: CSANEAMGTEAFF.